The 31 T cell receptor beta chains below come from one sample, sequenced in a study of identical twins. From the 5' RACE reads, TCRdb called clonotypes with MiXCR, one entry per CDR3 protein. The sample has around 530,000 distinct CDR3 sequences, over 12% seen once. This sample was also put to use in a study of yellow fever vaccine responses in identical twins.

Input material: CD4+ T cells sorted from blood. Receptors originate from a young woman in good health.

The chain joins TRBV6-1 to TRBJ2-7, with TRBD2 as a possible D gene (6 bases). In germline, CDR1 is MNHNS, CDR2 SASEGT. The CDR3 consists of 15 residues. The V and J ends lost 6 bases and 6 bases respectively, with 21 bases between them. The CDR3 is CASSSGPEGFGEQYV. CDR3 DNA: TGTGCCAGCAGCTCCGGGCCGGAGGGGTTTGGCGAGCAGTACGTC.

The rearrangement joins TRBV4-2 to TRBJ2-1; D gene uncertain. The V end was cut by 0 bases, the J end by 10 bases, with 13 bases between. Germline CDR1 is LGHNA and CDR2 is YNFKEQ. This CDR3 has 14 amino acids. The CDR3 region is CASSQDPFPLEQFF. The CDR3 nucleotides read TGTGCCAGCAGCCAAGATCCGTTTCCGCTGGAGCAGTTCTTC.

The chain joins TRBV3-1 to TRBJ2-5; D call uncertain. There are 13 residues in the CDR3. Trimming shortened V by 1 base and J by 1 base, and 4 bases separated the two germline ends. CDR1 is LGHDT and CDR2 is YNNKEL in the germline V gene (reference sequence). CDR3 residues: CASSQGAQETQYF. In DNA form, the CDR3 reads TGTGCCAGCAGCCAAGGGGCCCAAGAGACCCAGTACTTC.

This clonotype was seen a handful of times. The rearrangement links TRBV14 to TRBJ2-1; D unclear. CDR3 length: 12 residues. The V and J ends lost 4 bases and 5 bases respectively, with 6 bases between them. Germline loops: CDR1 SGHDN, CDR2 FVKESK. In DNA, the CDR3 is TGTGCCAGCAGCCGGCCCAACAATGAGCAGTTCTTC. Translating it yields CASSRPNNEQFF.

The rearrangement uses TRBV6-5 and TRBJ2-1, with TRBD1 as a possible D gene (5 bases). The CDR3 runs 19 residues. The germline CDR1 and CDR2 sequences are MNHEY and SVGAGI. Trimming left V 0 bases short and J 2 bases short, with 20 bases between. In DNA form, the CDR3 reads TGTGCCAGCAGTTACTCGACCACCCAGGGCCTTGGTGCCTACAATGAGCAGTTCTTC. It is translated as CASSYSTTQGLGAYNEQFF.

This CDR3 is CASSLSGTSVEETQYF. In DNA form, the CDR3 reads TGTGCCAGCAGCTTAAGCGGGACTAGCGTCGAAGAGACCCAGTACTTC. This chain uses TRBV7-6 with TRBJ2-5; 10 bases are a match to TRBD2. Losses at the gene ends were 2 bases for V and 3 bases for J; bases not matched to a gene: 6. This CDR3 is 16 amino acids long. The germline V gene encodes CDR1 SGHVS and CDR2 FNYEAQ.

This chain links TRBV5-8 with TRBJ2-7, with a possible D match to TRBD1 (5 bases). CDR3 length: 12 amino acids. V lost 4 bases and J 10 bases, leaving 15 bases between the germline ends. CDR1 is SGHTS, CDR2 YDEGEE, per germline. CDR3 residues: CASSRRQSGQYV. The CDR3 DNA reads TGTGCCAGCAGCCGCCGACAGTCCGGTCAGTACGTC.

The chain links TRBV6-4 to TRBJ2-5; D remains ambiguous. Germline V gene sequence: CDR1 MRHNA, CDR2 SNTAGT. Trimming took 3 bases from V and 5 from J, leaving 10 bases between them. The CDR3 length is 13 residues. The CDR3 protein is CASSENEKETQYF. The CDR3 DNA is TGTGCCAGCAGTGAAAATGAAAAGGAGACCCAGTACTTC.

This clonotype showed up many times. This chain joins TRBV5-1 and TRBJ2-2; D unclear. V was pared by 2 bases and J by 2 bases, with 7 bases between. This CDR3 has 14 amino acids. Germline values: CDR1 SGHRS, CDR2 YFSETQ. The CDR3 region has the DNA TGCGCCAGCAGCTTAGTCACAAACACCGGGGAGCTGTTTTTT. Its protein product is CASSLVTNTGELFF.

This rearrangement joins TRBV7-3 to TRBJ2-2, with TRBD2 identical over 7 bases. Germline lookup yields CDR1 SGHTA and CDR2 FQGTGA. The CDR3 has 16 residues. The V gene end was trimmed by 5 bases and the J gene end by 1 base; junction bases not matched to a gene: 7. The CDR3 is CASSPYGGGNTGELFF. CDR3 DNA: TGTGCCAGCAGCCCCTATGGGGGGGGGAACACCGGGGAGCTGTTTTTT. The whole variable domain, remainder taken from reference TRBV7-3 and TRBJ2-2, is GAGVSQTPSNKVTEKGKYVELRCDPISGHTALYWYRQSLGQGPEFLIYFQGTGAADDSGLPNDRFFAVRPEGSVSTLKIQRTERGDSAVYLCASSPYGGGNTGELFFGEGSRLTVL.

This clonotype was counted between two and nine times. This rearrangement joins TRBV28 to TRBJ1-2; a possible D gene is TRBD1 (5 bases). Germline CDR1 MDHEN, CDR2 SYDVKM. V was shortened by 1 base and J by 2 bases, with 14 bases between the two germline ends. The CDR3 length is 16 residues. For the CDR3, the DNA is TGTGCCAGCAGTTTATCCGGCGTGGGGGGGAACTATGGCTACACCTTC. It encodes CASSLSGVGGNYGYTF.

This clonotype was picked up a small number of times. The chain recombines TRBV5-1 with TRBJ2-7, with 8 nucleotides matching TRBD2. The CDR3 totals 18 residues. The V and J ends lost 0 bases and 5 bases, in that order; junction bases with no gene match: 16. Per germline, CDR1 SGHRS and CDR2 YFSETQ. In nucleotides, the CDR3 is TGCGCCAGCAGCTTGGCCGGCGGGACTAGTTTTCAGCCGGACGAGCAGTACTTC. Amino acid sequence: CASSLAGGTSFQPDEQYF.

This clonotype occurred a few times. This rearrangement joins TRBV5-5 to TRBJ2-2, with 8 bases aligning to TRBD2. The CDR3 extends over 15 amino acids. CDR1 is SGHKS, CDR2 YYEKEE, per germline (reference sequence). Germline trimming cut 2 bases from V and 5 bases from J; bases unmatched to any gene: 5. The CDR3 sequence: CASSFVGGGTGELFF. The CDR3 DNA follows: TGTGCCAGCAGCTTCGTGGGCGGGGGGACCGGGGAGCTGTTTTTT.

In nucleotides, the CDR3 is TGTGCCAGCACCCAGGAGATCGCCCGGGAGCTGTTTTTT. It translates to CASTQEIARELFF. The chain is built from TRBV28 and TRBJ2-2; no clear D gene. V shed 7 bases and J shed 9 bases, with 15 bases lying between them. There are 13 residues in the CDR3. Looked up from germline, CDR1 is MDHEN and CDR2 is SYDVKM.

This clonotype was seen only a few times. The chain carries TRBV12-3 or TRBV12-4 and TRBJ2-1, with a possible D match to TRBD2 (5 bases). V was trimmed by 5 bases and J by 10 bases, leaving 15 bases between them. The CDR3 is made up of 13 amino acids. The DNA for the CDR3 is TGTGCCAGCAGTCTTTCCATGGACTGGGAGCAGTTCTTC. Residues: CASSLSMDWEQFF.

This chain links TRBV7-8 with TRBJ2-6; a possible D gene is TRBD1 (5 bases). Per germline, CDR1 SGHVS and CDR2 FQNEAQ. The CDR3 has 18 amino acids. Trimming took 0 bases from V and 0 from J, leaving 12 bases between them. The CDR3 coding sequence is TGTGCCAGCAGCTTAGCAGGGGCCCTCCGCTCTGGGGCCAACGTCCTGACTTTC. Translation: CASSLAGALRSGANVLTF.

This clonotype showed up just a few times. V gene TRBV2 combines with J gene TRBJ2-2; D may be TRBD1 (6 bases). Germline V gene sequence: CDR1 SNHLY, CDR2 FYNNEI. V was clipped by 4 bases and J by 6 bases, with 9 bases between them. There are 13 residues in the CDR3. The CDR3 nucleotides read TGTGCCAGCAGTGTAAAGGGGGCCGGGGAGCTGTTTTTT. Its translation: CASSVKGAGELFF. Filled out from reference TRBV2 and TRBJ2-2, the complete variable domain reads EPEVTQTPSHQVTQMGQEVILRCVPISNHLYFYWYRQILGQKVEFLVSFYNNEISEKSEIFDDQFSVERPDGSNFTLKIRSTKLEDSAMYFCASSVKGAGELFFGEGSRLTVL.

This clonotype was observed a few times. This sequence joins TRBV5-6 and TRBJ2-7; D not certain. V lost 1 base and J 1 base, leaving 21 bases between the germline ends. From germline, CDR1 is SGHDT and CDR2 YYEEEE. This CDR3 region has 18 residues. CDR3 nucleotides: TGTGCCAGCAGCTTGTCGTTTCCGGATGGCCTTAGGTCCTACGAGCAGTACGTC. Protein product: CASSLSFPDGLRSYEQYV.

This clonotype was found a few times. V is TRBV12-3 or TRBV12-4 and J is TRBJ2-7; D gene uncertain. This CDR3 region has 16 residues. V shed 3 bases and J shed 2 bases, with 17 bases lying between them. CDR3 coding DNA: TGTGCCAGCAGTTTGAGTATGGGGTTACCTACCTACGAGCAGTACTTC. Its translation: CASSLSMGLPTYEQYF.

In this sample, this clonotype turned up a few times. The chain carries TRBV5-1 and TRBJ2-3; 8 nucleotides match TRBD1. This CDR3 comprises 15 residues. Trimming removed 2 bases from V and 2 bases from J; junction bases left unmatched: 4. Per the germline V gene, CDR1 is SGHRS and CDR2 is YFSETQ. Here the CDR3 reads CASSLKTGATDTQYF. For the CDR3, the DNA is TGCGCCAGCAGCTTAAAGACAGGGGCCACAGATACGCAGTATTTT.

V is TRBV20-1 and J is TRBJ2-1; TRBD2 matches 8 bases. The CDR3 extends over 13 amino acids. V dropped 1 base and J dropped 8; count of bases not matched to a gene: 4. Germline V gives CDR1 DFQATT, CDR2 SNEGSKA (reference sequence). CDR3 coding DNA: TGCAGTGCTAGAGCGGGAGGGTTCGATGAGCAGTTCTTC. It translates to CSARAGGFDEQFF.

This clonotype appeared a few times. The chain has TRBV7-9 and TRBJ2-1; 12 nucleotides match TRBD2. Trimming at V came to 5 bases and at J to 6 bases, leaving 8 bases not matched to a gene. CDR1 and CDR2 from the germline V gene are SEHNR and FQNEAQ (reference sequence). This CDR3 region has 16 residues. The CDR3 region is CASSPQLAGGPNEQFF. The CDR3, as DNA: TGTGCCAGCAGCCCCCAACTAGCGGGAGGCCCCAATGAGCAGTTCTTC.

The rearrangement uses TRBV5-6 and TRBJ1-1; D unresolved. Trimming removed 3 bases from V and 4 bases from J, with 13 bases in between. CDR1 and CDR2 (germline): SGHDT, YYEEEE. This CDR3 contains 14 residues. The CDR3 bases are TGTGCCAGCAGCTCAATGAGCAGAGTCACTGAAGCTTTCTTT. Its translation: CASSSMSRVTEAFF.

This clonotype has more than one count but fewer than ten. The chain has TRBV12-3 or TRBV12-4 and TRBJ1-2; D not resolved. The CDR3 runs 14 residues. Trimming left V 3 bases short and J 3 bases short, with 11 bases between. The CDR3 DNA reads as TGTGCCAGCAGTTTTGGCAGAAATTACTATGGCTACACCTTC. It encodes CASSFGRNYYGYTF.

A few counts support this clonotype. The rearrangement links TRBV12-3 or TRBV12-4 to TRBJ2-3; 8 bases match TRBD2. This CDR3 has 15 amino acids. Trimming cost V 6 bases and J 5 bases; bases outside gene matches: 10. The CDR3 region is CASRISGVSGDTQYF. As DNA, the CDR3 is TGTGCCAGCAGAATTAGCGGGGTGTCCGGAGATACGCAGTATTTT.

This clonotype was seen more than once but under ten times. This chain uses TRBV13 with TRBJ2-2; no clear D. Germline V gives CDR1 PRHDT, CDR2 FYEKMQ (reference sequence). CDR3 size: 15 residues. Trimming pared 1 base from V and 4 bases from J, leaving 10 bases between. CDR3 in amino acids: CASSLVSVSTGELFF. The CDR3 DNA reads as TGTGCCAGCAGCTTAGTCTCCGTAAGCACCGGGGAGCTGTTTTTT.

In its sample, this clonotype was seen a few times. The CDR3 loop reads CSAARGVLETQYF. In DNA, the CDR3 is TGCAGTGCCGCACGCGGAGTCTTGGAGACCCAGTACTTC. The chain joins TRBV20-1 to TRBJ2-5; D call uncertain. V lost 6 bases, J lost 5 bases, and 16 bases lay in between. This CDR3 spans 13 amino acids. CDR1 DFQATT and CDR2 SNEGSKA come from the germline V gene (reference sequence).

The sample holds one count of this clonotype. This chain uses TRBV2 with TRBJ1-2; no definite D call. The CDR3 has 12 amino acids. The germline V gene encodes CDR1 SNHLY and CDR2 FYNNEI. The ends were cut back, 0 bases at V and 4 bases at J, with 3 bases in the middle. The CDR3: CASSEAPYGYTF. CDR3 sequence (DNA): TGTGCCAGCAGTGAAGCGCCCTATGGCTACACCTTC.

This clonotype has only a few counts. The V and J genes are TRBV12-3 or TRBV12-4 and TRBJ2-7; 7 bases are a match to TRBD2. With V trimmed by 3 bases and J by 6 bases, 5 bases remained unmatched. The CDR3 totals 13 residues. The CDR3 loop is CASSLELASEQYF. The CDR3 region has the DNA TGTGCCAGCAGTTTGGAACTAGCGTCCGAGCAGTACTTC.

The sample holds many counts of this clonotype. The rearrangement uses TRBV7-9 and TRBJ2-1; TRBD2 aligns across 8 bases. CDR3 length: 17 residues. Trimming at V came to 1 base and at J to 0 bases, leaving 5 bases not matched to a gene. Germline assignment: CDR1 SEHNR and CDR2 FQNEAQ (reference sequence). The CDR3 bases are TGTGCCAGCAGCTTAGAGTTTAGCGGGGCCTCCTACAATGAGCAGTTCTTC. This gives the protein CASSLEFSGASYNEQFF. Combining the CDR3 with reference TRBV7-9 and TRBJ2-1 gives the whole variable domain DTGVSQNPRHKITKRGQNVTFRCDPISEHNRLYWYRQTLGQGPEFLTYFQNEAQLEKSRLLSDRFSAERPKGSFSTLEIQRTEQGDSAMYLCASSLEFSGASYNEQFFGPGTRLTVL.

The V call is TRBV27, the J call TRBJ2-5; 11 nucleotides agree with TRBD2. CDR1 is MNHEY and CDR2 is SMNVEV in the germline V gene (reference sequence). The CDR3 sequence is 17 residues long. The junction had 11 bases not matched to a gene; V was cut back by 4 bases and J by 4 bases. This CDR3 is CASSSPLVAGGVETQYF. DNA for the CDR3: TGTGCCAGCAGTTCGCCCTTGGTAGCGGGAGGGGTAGAGACCCAGTACTTC.